The TCR beta chain described here comes from a study of T cell repertoires in urothelial bladder cancer. Turning to the study itself: The roughly 12 resected lesions were three cT0, three cTa, three cT1 and three cT2 or greater.

With 0 bases clipped from V and 2 bases from J, the junction kept 10 bases outside the gene matches. The CDR3 sequence is 18 residues long. Germline assignment: CDR1 SGHTA and CDR2 FQGNSA. Whole-study findings and limits: Median infiltrating lymphocyte percentage was more than 1.5% in carcinoma specimens. One T-cell clone reached up to roughly 15% of carcinoma infiltrating lymphocytes.

Concerning this clone: Its matching antigen is unknown.

The protocol was immunoSEQ multiplex PCR, while the TCRdb copy is restricted to in-frame clones and leaves out a portion. The data show over 10,000 clones, 66% seen once. Source material: tumor-infiltrating cells from bladder cancer. The V and J genes are TRBV7-2 and TRBJ2-3; TRBD2 aligns across 8 bases. This receptor was identified in a human donor with urothelial carcinoma. The CDR3 here is CASSLAASGGGPTDTQYF. CDR3 nucleotides: TGTGCCAGCAGCTTAGCTGCCTCGGGCGGGGGGCCCACAGATACGCAGTATTTT.